The 21 T cell receptor beta chains below come from one sample, sequenced in a study of T cell clusters in autoimmune cytopenias. TRB rearrangements were amplified by touch-down multiplex PCR with mixed TRB-A/B primers. With the multiplex PCR reads reprocessed, TCRdb shows one record per CDR3 protein and no DNA. Its listing shows 14,000 to 15,000 distinct CDR3 sequences. About 39,000 genome equivalents of blood DNA were amplified for TRB. This sample also belongs to another study, concerning T cell repertoires in aging, cancer and after chemotherapy.

What was sequenced was peripheral blood. The receptors were gathered from a human donor in good health.

Its frequency marks this clonotype as medium-sized. The chain joins TRBV5-6 to TRBJ2-7. CDR3 size: 13 residues. The germline V gene encodes CDR1 SGHDT and CDR2 YYEEEE. The CDR3 sequence is CASSSGVGYEQYF.

The rearrangement uses TRBV27 and TRBJ1-1. CDR1 and CDR2 (germline): MNHEY, SMNVEV (reference sequence). The CDR3 loop spans 15 amino acids. CDR3 region: CASSSTRLRDTEAFF.

The CDR3 reads CAWSGQVREKLFF. J is TRBJ1-4 and V is TRBV30. Per the germline V gene, CDR1 is GTSNPN and CDR2 is SVGIG (reference sequence). CDR3 length equals 13 residues.

The rearrangement uses TRBV11-3 and TRBJ1-1. Germline values: CDR1 SGHNT, CDR2 YENEEA. The CDR3 has 15 amino acids. The CDR3 sequence: CASRTSVGGTAEAFF.

The chain joins TRBV7-6 to TRBJ2-7; TCRdb names TRBD1, which stays unverified in the absence of DNA. This CDR3 has 18 amino acids. Germline V gene data show CDR1 as SGHVS and CDR2 as FNYEAQ. CDR3: CASSPITLDRGKAGEQYF.

The J gene is TRBJ1-5, the V gene TRBV19. CDR1 is LNHDA and CDR2 is SQIVND in the germline V gene (reference sequence). The CDR3 extends over 15 amino acids. The CDR3 reads CASSIGHYSNQPQHF.

V is TRBV15 and J is TRBJ1-1; TCRdb names TRBD1, which stays unverified in the absence of DNA. Per the germline V gene, CDR1 is LNHNV and CDR2 is YYDKDF (reference sequence). This CDR3 comprises 13 residues. CDR3 region: CATGRTDTAEAFF.

The rearrangement links TRBV18 to TRBJ2-3; the TCRdb call, TRBD1, lacks DNA for checking. The CDR3 loop spans 15 amino acids. Per the germline V gene, CDR1 is KGHSH and CDR2 is LQKENI. The CDR3 here is CASSQDGANGDTQYF.

This chain links TRBV19 with TRBJ2-2. Germline V gene data show CDR1 as LNHDA and CDR2 as SQIVND (reference sequence). CDR3 length: 15 amino acids. The chain's CDR3 is CASSKRTEITGELFF.

The chain couples TRBV30 to TRBJ2-7; TCRdb indicates TRBD1, and absent DNA this call remains unverified. Germline V gene data show CDR1 as GTSNPN and CDR2 as SVGIG (reference sequence). The CDR3 has 13 residues. This CDR3 is CAWSVGGSYEQYF.

The chain uses TRBV7-9 and TRBJ2-2; without DNA, the TCRdb call of TRBD1 cannot be checked. Germline V gene sequence: CDR1 SEHNR, CDR2 FQNEAQ (reference sequence). The CDR3 has 15 amino acids. CDR3 amino acids: CASSPIDTGTGELFF.

The chain links TRBV7-2 to TRBJ2-3; TCRdb designates TRBD2, a call that cannot be tested without DNA. The CDR3 extends over 13 amino acids. CDR1 and CDR2 from the germline V gene are SGHTA and FQGNSA. CDR3: CASSSRGVNTQYF.

The gene calls are TRBV5-1 and TRBJ1-2. Germline CDR1 is SGHRS and CDR2 is YFSETQ. The CDR3 runs to 12 residues. The CDR3 reads CASSLVGYGYTF.

This CDR3 is CASKDWGREQYF. V usage is TRBV27 and J usage is TRBJ2-7. The CDR3 is 12 amino acids. The germline gives CDR1 MNHEY, CDR2 SMNVEV (reference sequence).

The chain combines TRBV30 with TRBJ1-3. CDR3 length equals 14 residues. Germline CDR1 reads GTSNPN; CDR2 reads SVGIG (reference sequence). CDR3: CAWSVGLSGNTIYF.

This chain joins TRBV7-6 and TRBJ2-1. The CDR3 has 12 residues. From germline, CDR1 is SGHVS and CDR2 FNYEAQ. This chain's CDR3 is CASSLGDNEQFF.

This chain connects TRBV19 to TRBJ1-4; absent DNA, TCRdb's TRBD1 call cannot be checked. The CDR3 spans 15 residues. The V gene's germline CDR1 is LNHDA and CDR2 SQIVND (reference sequence). CDR3 sequence reads: CASSPGQATNEKLFF. The full variable domain, its missing parts supplied by reference TRBV19 and TRBJ1-4, is DGGITQSPKYLFRKEGQNVTLSCEQNLNHDAMYWYRQDPGQGLRLIYYSQIVNDFQKGDIAEGYSVSREKKESFPLTVTSAQKNPTAFYLCASSPGQATNEKLFFGSGTQLSVL.

This chain links TRBV30 with TRBJ2-3; TCRdb's D call, TRBD2, is unchecked because there is no DNA. Germline V lookup: CDR1 GTSNPN, CDR2 SVGIG (reference sequence). This CDR3 is built from 16 residues. CDR3: CAWGGTSGSSTDTQYF.

This clonotype ranks as medium-sized in terms of frequency. The rearrangement joins TRBV29-1 to TRBJ2-4. CDR1 is SQVTM, CDR2 ANQGSEA, per germline. The CDR3 has 12 residues. This CDR3 is CSVRWAKNIQYF.

This chain links TRBV7-6 with TRBJ2-3. The CDR3 loop spans 12 amino acids. From germline, CDR1 is SGHVS and CDR2 FNYEAQ. Here the CDR3 reads CASSFILDTQYF.

The V gene is TRBV29-1, the J gene TRBJ1-1; TCRdb proposes TRBD1, but this gene call is untestable without DNA. The CDR3 runs 14 residues. Germline V gene data show CDR1 as SQVTM and CDR2 as ANQGSEA. The CDR3 spells CSVDLTGGITEAFF.